This is a list of T cell receptor beta chains from one sample in a study of T cell responses to AZD1222 COVID-19 vaccine. Sequencing used immunoSEQ multiplex PCR; TCRdb keeps in-frame clones, though not all of them. This sample has 120,000 to 150,000 clones, with around 83% found just once. The material sequenced was peripheral blood, taken on day 0 of MenACWY control vaccination. These receptors all come from an adult in good health. CDR3s include the opening cysteine and the closing phenylalanine or tryptophan. D genes are given only for firm matches. Expanded clones get a size class; other rows say once, few or many, or leave the size out.

>NA|TRBJ1-2|16|TRBV14|NA
CASSPKWGISGYGYTF
TGTGCCAGCAGCCCGAAGTGGGGGATTAGCGGCTATGGCTACACCTTC
>TRBD1|TRBJ2-3|15|TRBV6-5|NA
CASLQGAAHTDTQYF
TGTGCCAGCTTACAGGGGGCAGCCCACACAGATACGCAGTATTTT
>TRBD1|TRBJ1-1|14|TRBV2|NA
CASSKKQGKPEAFF
TGTGCCAGCAGTAAAAAACAGGGGAAGCCTGAAGCTTTCTTT
>NA|TRBJ2-1|14|TRBV7-2|NA
CASSLQASTYEQFF
TGTGCCAGCAGCTTACAAGCGAGCACGTATGAGCAGTTCTTC
>NA|TRBJ2-2|16|TRBV6-5|NA
CASSFSGTPNTGELFF
TGTGCCAGCAGTTTTTCCGGGACACCTAACACCGGGGAGCTGTTTTTT
>TRBD2|TRBJ2-2|17|TRBV4-2|NA
CASSQERAGALTGELFF
TGTGCCAGCAGCCAAGAACGAGCGGGGGCGCTCACCGGGGAGCTGTTTTTT
>TRBD1|TRBJ2-1|15|TRBV6-4|NA
CASSGGQGGDNEQFF
TGTGCCAGCAGTGGTGGACAGGGGGGAGACAATGAGCAGTTCTTC
>NA|TRBJ1-1|15|TRBV5-4|NA
CASSLNVRENTEAFF
TGTGCCAGCAGCTTGAACGTCAGGGAGAACACTGAAGCTTTCTTT
>TRBD2|TRBJ2-1|14|TRBV28|NA
CAIDRGGSYNEQFF
TGTGCCATTGATCGGGGGGGATCCTACAATGAGCAGTTCTTC
>NA|TRBJ1-5|14|TRBV30|NA
CAWSVQGFWQPQHF
TGTGCCTGGAGTGTACAAGGGTTTTGGCAGCCCCAGCATTTT
>NA|TRBJ1-2|13|TRBV7-2|NA
CASSYFQQDTHTF
TGTGCCAGCAGCTATTTCCAGCAGGATACTCACACCTTC
>TRBD1|TRBJ1-6|14|TRBV19|NA
CASSKTGENSPLHF
TGTGCCAGTAGTAAGACAGGGGAGAATTCACCCCTCCACTTT
>NA|TRBJ1-1|14|TRBV19|NA
CASSIVGLNTEAFF
TGTGCCAGTAGTATAGTCGGCCTGAACACTGAAGCTTTCTTT
>TRBD1|TRBJ1-5|17|TRBV24-1|once
CATSDSRQGGSNQPQHF
TGTGCCACCAGTGACAGCAGACAGGGAGGGAGCAATCAGCCCCAGCATTTT
>NA|TRBJ2-7|14|TRBV3-1/TRBV3-2|few
CASSLGLGGYEQYF
TGTGCCAGCAGCCTTGGCCTTGGGGGCTACGAGCAGTACTTC
>NA|TRBJ2-7|15|TRBV28|NA
CASSLPGVSWNEQYF
TGTGCCAGCAGTTTACCAGGGGTGTCATGGAACGAGCAGTACTTT
>NA|TRBJ1-2|14|TRBV29-1|NA
CSVEPVSSNYGYTF
TGCAGCGTTGAGCCCGTCTCCTCTAACTATGGCTACACCTTC
>NA|TRBJ1-2|12|TRBV28|NA
CASTKIGYGYTF
TGTGCCAGCACGAAGATCGGATATGGCTACACCTTC
>NA|TRBJ1-1|15|TRBV5-1|NA
CASSLTTRGNTEAFF
TGCGCCAGCAGCTTGACCACACGGGGGAACACTGAAGCTTTCTTT
>TRBD1|TRBJ1-1|15|TRBV10-3|NA
CAINRQGPTNTEAFF
TGTGCCATCAATCGACAGGGCCCCACTAACACTGAAGCTTTCTTT
>TRBD1|TRBJ1-2|14|TRBV7-6|NA
CASSFAGGNYGYTF
TGTGCCAGCAGCTTTGCAGGGGGTAACTATGGCTACACCTTC
>NA|TRBJ2-5|15|TRBV3-1/TRBV3-2|NA
CASSRGPGNQETQYF
TGTGCCAGCAGCCGGGGGCCCGGGAACCAAGAGACCCAGTACTTC
>NA|TRBJ2-3|11|TRBV27|NA
CASRRRDTQYF
TGTGCCAGCCGACGCAGGGATACGCAGTATTTT
>NA|TRBJ2-6|16|TRBV27|NA
CASSLLGASGANVLTF
TGTGCCAGCAGTTTATTGGGGGCTTCCGGGGCCAACGTCCTGACTTTC